The clone carrying this T cell receptor (beta chain) has at least ten counts. The antigen is not known. This entry belongs to a study of identical twins. Study conclusions and caveats: Modelling underestimated the level of out-of-frame TCR alpha sharing observed in monozygotic twins.

Germline V gives CDR1 SGDLS, CDR2 YYNGEE. The CDR3 is 14 residues long. V lost 3 bases, J lost 9 bases, and 16 bases lay in between. TCRdb reprocessed the 5' RACE reads with MiXCR, giving one entry per CDR3 protein. The sample holds about 520,000 distinct CDR3 sequences, less than 25% seen once. In addition, the sample was reused for a study of T cells expressing NK-cell markers. This second study says: The sequencing cohort of eight donors included seven HCMV-seropositive individuals and one seronegative individual. What restricted sorting to alpha-beta TCR T cells in several experiments was an anti-gamma-delta TCR antibody. The study found dominant NKG2C+ clonotypes at about 1.0-7.0% of CD8+ T cells in roughly six donors.

The TCR originated in a woman younger than 30 in good health. Sequencing input: CD4+ T cells sorted from blood. This rearrangement joins TRBV9 to TRBJ2-1; no definite D call. This chain's CDR3 is CASSGAGLRVEQFF. CDR3 in DNA: TGTGCCAGCAGCGGTGCCGGGCTTCGGGTTGAGCAGTTCTTC.